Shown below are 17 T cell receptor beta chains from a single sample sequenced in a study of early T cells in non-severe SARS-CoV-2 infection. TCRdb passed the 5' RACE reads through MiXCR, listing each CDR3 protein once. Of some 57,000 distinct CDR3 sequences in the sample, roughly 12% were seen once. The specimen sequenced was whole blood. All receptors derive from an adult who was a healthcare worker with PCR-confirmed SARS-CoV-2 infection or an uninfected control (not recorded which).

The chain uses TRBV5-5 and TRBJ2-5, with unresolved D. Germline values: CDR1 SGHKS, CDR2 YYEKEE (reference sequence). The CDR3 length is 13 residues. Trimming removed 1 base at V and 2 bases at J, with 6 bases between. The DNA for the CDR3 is TGTGCCAGCAGCTTGTTTAGTCAAGAGACCCAGTACTTC. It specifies CASSLFSQETQYF.

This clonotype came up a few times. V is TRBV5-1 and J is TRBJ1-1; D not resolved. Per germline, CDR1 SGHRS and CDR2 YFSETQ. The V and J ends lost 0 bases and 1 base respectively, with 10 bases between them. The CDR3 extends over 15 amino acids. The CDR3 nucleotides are TGCGCCAGCAGCTTGGCAAATATTGGGAACACTGAAGCTTTCTTT. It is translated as CASSLANIGNTEAFF. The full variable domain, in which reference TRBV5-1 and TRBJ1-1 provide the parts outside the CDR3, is KAGVTQTPRYLIKTRGQQVTLSCSPISGHRSVSWYQQTPGQGLQFLFEYFSETQRNKGNFPGRFSGRQFSNSRSEMNVSTLELGDSALYLCASSLANIGNTEAFFGQGTRLTVV.

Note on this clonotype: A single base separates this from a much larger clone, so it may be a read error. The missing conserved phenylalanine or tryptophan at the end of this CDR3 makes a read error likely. The CDR3 DNA is TGTGCCAGCAGCTTGGCGGGACTAGCAGGCACAGATACGCAGTATTTA. Translating it yields CASSLAGLAGTDTQYL. The gene calls are TRBV5-4 and TRBJ2-3, with 9 bases that match TRBD2. Germline trimming cut 0 bases from V and 1 base from J; bases unmatched to any gene: 3. Germline V gives CDR1 SGHNT, CDR2 YYREEE (reference sequence). The CDR3 length is 16 residues.

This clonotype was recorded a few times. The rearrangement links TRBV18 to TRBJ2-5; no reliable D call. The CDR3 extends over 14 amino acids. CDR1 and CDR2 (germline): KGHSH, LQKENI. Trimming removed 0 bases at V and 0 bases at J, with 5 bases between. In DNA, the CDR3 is TGTGCCAGCTCACCACCAGGGAACCAAGAGACCCAGTACTTC. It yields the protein CASSPPGNQETQYF.

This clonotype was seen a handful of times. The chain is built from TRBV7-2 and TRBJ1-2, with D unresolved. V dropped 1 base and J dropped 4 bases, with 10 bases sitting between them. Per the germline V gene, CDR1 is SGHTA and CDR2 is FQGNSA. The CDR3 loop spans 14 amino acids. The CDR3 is CASSLVVEAYGYTF. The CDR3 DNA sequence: TGTGCCAGCAGCTTAGTTGTGGAAGCCTATGGCTACACCTTC. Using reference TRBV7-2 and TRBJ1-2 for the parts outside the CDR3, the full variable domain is GAGVSQSPSNKVTEKGKDVELRCDPISGHTALYWYRQSLGQGLEFLIYFQGNSAPDKSGLPSDRFSAERTGGSVSTLTIQRTQQEDSAVYLCASSLVVEAYGYTFGSGTRLTVV.

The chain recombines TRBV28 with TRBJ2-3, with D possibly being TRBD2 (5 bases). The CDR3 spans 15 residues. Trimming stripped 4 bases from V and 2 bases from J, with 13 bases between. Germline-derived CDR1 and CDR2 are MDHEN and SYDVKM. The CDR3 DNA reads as TGTGCCAGCAGTTCCCGGGATCCGATCACAGATACGCAGTATTTT. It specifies CASSSRDPITDTQYF.

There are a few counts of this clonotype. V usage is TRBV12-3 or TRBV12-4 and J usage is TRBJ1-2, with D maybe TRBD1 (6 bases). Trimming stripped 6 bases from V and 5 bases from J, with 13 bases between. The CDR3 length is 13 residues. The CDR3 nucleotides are TGTGCCAGCAGAGTACAGGGAGAATATGGCTACACCTTC. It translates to CASRVQGEYGYTF.

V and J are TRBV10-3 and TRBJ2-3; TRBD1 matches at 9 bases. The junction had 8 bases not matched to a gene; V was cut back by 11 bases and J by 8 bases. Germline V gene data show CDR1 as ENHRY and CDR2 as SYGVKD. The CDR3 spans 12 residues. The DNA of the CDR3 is TGTGCCTTCACAGGGGGCGACGGTACGCAGTATTTT. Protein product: CAFTGGDGTQYF.

The CDR3 DNA reads TGTGCCAGTAGTATTACACAGGGGACTGAGCAGTTCTTC. It specifies CASSITQGTEQFF. This chain connects TRBV19 to TRBJ2-1, with 7 nucleotides matching TRBD1. Germline V gene data show CDR1 as LNHDA and CDR2 as SQIVND (reference sequence). The J segment lost 9 bases and the V segment lost 3 bases, leaving 5 bases of the junction unmatched. This CDR3 has 13 amino acids.

CDR3 sequence (DNA): TGCGCCAGCAGCCCCGGACTAGCGGGGGGTCTTCAAGAGACCCAGTACTTC. It codes for CASSPGLAGGLQETQYF. The chain carries TRBV5-1 and TRBJ2-5; 14 bases fit TRBD2. The V segment lost 4 bases and the J segment 2 bases; nucleotides outside the gene matches: 7. This CDR3 is 17 amino acids long. Germline assignment: CDR1 SGHRS and CDR2 YFSETQ.

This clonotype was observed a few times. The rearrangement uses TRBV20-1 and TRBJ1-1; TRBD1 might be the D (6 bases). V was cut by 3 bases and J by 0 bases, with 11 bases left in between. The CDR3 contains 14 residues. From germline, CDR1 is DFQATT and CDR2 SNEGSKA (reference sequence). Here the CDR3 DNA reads TGCAGTGCTAGGTTCGGGGGCATGAACACTGAAGCTTTCTTT. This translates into CSARFGGMNTEAFF.

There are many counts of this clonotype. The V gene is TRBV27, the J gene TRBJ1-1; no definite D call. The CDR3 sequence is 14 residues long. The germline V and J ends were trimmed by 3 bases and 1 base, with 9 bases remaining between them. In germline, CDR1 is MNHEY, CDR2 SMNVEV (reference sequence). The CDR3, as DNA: TGTGCCAGCAGTTTGCGGTCAGGGAACACTGAAGCTTTCTTT. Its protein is CASSLRSGNTEAFF.

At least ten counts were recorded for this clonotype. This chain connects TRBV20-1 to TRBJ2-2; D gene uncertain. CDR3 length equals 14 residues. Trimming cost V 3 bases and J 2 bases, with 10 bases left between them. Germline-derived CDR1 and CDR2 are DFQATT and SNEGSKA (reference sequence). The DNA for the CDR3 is TGCAGTGCTAGTCGTCAGGCTAACACCGGGGAGCTGTTTTTT. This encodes CSASRQANTGELFF.

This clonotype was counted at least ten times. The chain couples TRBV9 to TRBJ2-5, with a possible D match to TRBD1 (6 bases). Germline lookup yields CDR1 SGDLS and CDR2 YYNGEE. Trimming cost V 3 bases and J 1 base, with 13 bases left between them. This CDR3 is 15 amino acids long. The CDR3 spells CASSAPGHLQETQYF. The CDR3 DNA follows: TGTGCCAGCAGCGCCCCGGGACACCTCCAAGAGACCCAGTACTTC.

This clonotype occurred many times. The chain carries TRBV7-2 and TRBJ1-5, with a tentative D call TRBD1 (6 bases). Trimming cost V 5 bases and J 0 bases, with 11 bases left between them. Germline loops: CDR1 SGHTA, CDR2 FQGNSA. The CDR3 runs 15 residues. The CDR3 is CASSTRTASNQPQHF. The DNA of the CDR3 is TGTGCCAGCAGCACCAGGACAGCTAGCAATCAGCCCCAGCATTTT.

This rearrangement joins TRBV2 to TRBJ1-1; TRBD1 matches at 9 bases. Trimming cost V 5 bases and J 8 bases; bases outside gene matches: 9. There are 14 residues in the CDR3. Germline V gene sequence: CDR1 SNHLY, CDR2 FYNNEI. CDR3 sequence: CASSYDRGKREAFF. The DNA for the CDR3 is TGTGCCAGCAGTTACGACAGGGGGAAAAGGGAAGCTTTCTTT.

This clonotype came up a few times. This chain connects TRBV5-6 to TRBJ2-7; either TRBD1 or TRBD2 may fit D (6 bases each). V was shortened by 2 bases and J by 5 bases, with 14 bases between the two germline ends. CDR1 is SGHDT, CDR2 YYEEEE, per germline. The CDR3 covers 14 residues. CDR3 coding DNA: TGTGCCAGCAGCTTCGGGCAGGAGGGGGACGAGCAGTACTTC. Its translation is CASSFGQEGDEQYF.